The clone carrying this T cell receptor (beta chain) was counted a few times. Assay used: immunoSEQ multiplex PCR; TCRdb lists only in-frame clones, some missing. The sample holds roughly 70,000 clones; 70% to 75% are singletons and the top ten take under 25%. The source of the sample is a study of blood T cell repertoires in COVID-19. Background on the study: Acute-phase and convalescent COVID-19 samples originated in the United States, Italy and Spain. Sources were T cells, B-cell-depleted T cells, or PBMCs; the material itself was cDNA or gDNA.

The sample was peripheral blood. The receptor was derived from a man between 65 and 85 years old with acute or convalescent COVID-19.

The CDR3 loop is CASSLTGMPSPLHF. The CDR3 DNA reads as TGTGCCAGCAGCCTAACAGGGATGCCTTCACCCCTCCACTTT. V and J are TRBV14 and TRBJ1-6; D is perhaps TRBD1 (6 bases). The CDR3 has 14 residues. The ends were cut back, 4 bases at V and 9 bases at J, with 13 bases in the middle. CDR1 is SGHDN and CDR2 is FVKESK in the germline V gene.